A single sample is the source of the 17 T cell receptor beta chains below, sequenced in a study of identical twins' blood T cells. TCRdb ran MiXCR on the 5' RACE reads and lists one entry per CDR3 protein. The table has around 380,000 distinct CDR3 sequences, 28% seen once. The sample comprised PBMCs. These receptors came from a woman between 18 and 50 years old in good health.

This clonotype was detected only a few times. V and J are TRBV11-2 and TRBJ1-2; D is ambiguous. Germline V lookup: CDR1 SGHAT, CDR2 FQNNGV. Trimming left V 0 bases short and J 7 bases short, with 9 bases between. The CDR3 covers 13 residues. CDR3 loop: CASSLDPRSGYTF. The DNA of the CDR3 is TGTGCCAGCAGCTTAGACCCCCGGAGTGGCTACACCTTC. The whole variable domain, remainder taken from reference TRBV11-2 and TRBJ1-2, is EAGVAQSPRYKIIEKRQSVAFWCNPISGHATLYWYQQILGQGPKLLIQFQNNGVVDDSQLPKDRFSAERLKGVDSTLKIQPAKLEDSAVYLCASSLDPRSGYTFGSGTRLTVV.

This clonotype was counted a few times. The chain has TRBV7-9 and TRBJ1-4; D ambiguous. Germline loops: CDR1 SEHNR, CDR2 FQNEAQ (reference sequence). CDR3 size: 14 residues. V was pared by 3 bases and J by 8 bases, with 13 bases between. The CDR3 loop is CASSFGVSGEKLFF. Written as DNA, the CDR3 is TGTGCCAGCAGCTTTGGCGTGAGTGGGGAAAAACTGTTTTTT.

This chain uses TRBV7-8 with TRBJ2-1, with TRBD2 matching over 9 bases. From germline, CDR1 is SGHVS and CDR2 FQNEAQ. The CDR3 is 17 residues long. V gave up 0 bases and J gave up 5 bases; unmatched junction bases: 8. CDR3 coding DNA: TGTGCCAGCAGCTTAGCAGAGATAGCGGGAGAACACAATGAGCAGTTCTTC. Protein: CASSLAEIAGEHNEQFF.

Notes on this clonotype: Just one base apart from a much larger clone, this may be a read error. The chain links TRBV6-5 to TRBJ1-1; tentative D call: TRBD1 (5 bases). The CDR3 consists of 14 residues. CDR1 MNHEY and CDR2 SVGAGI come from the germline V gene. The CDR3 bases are TGTGCCGGCAGTTACGCAGGGTGGTCGACTGAAGCTTTCTTT. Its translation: CAGSYAGWSTEAFF.

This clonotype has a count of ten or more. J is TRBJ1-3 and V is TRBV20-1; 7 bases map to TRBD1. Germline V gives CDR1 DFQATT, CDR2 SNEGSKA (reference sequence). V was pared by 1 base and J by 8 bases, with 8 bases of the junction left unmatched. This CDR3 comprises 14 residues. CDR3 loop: CSARAQTGSHTIYF. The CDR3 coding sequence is TGCAGTGCTAGAGCCCAGACAGGGTCACACACCATATATTTT.

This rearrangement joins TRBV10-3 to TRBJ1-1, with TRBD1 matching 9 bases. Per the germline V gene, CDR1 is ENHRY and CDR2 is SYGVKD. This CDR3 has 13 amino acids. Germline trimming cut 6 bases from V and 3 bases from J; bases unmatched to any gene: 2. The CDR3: CAIRDRGDTEAFF. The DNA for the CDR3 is TGTGCCATCAGAGACAGGGGGGACACTGAAGCTTTCTTT.

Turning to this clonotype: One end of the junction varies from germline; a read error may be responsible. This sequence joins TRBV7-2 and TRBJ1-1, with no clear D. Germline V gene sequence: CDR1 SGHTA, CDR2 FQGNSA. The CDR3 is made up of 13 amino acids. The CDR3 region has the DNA TGTGCCAGCCGCTTAAGTATATTCACTGAATCTTTCTTT. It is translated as CASRLSIFTESFF.

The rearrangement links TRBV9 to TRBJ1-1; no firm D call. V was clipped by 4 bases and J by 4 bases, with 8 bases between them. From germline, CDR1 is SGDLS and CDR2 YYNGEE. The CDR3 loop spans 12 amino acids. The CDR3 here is CASSPLGTEAFF. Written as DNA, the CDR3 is TGTGCCAGCAGCCCTTTGGGCACTGAAGCTTTCTTT. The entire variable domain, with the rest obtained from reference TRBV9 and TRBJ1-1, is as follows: DSGVTQTPKHLITATGQRVTLRCSPRSGDLSVYWYQQSLDQGLQFLIQYYNGEERAKGNILERFSAQQFPDLHSELNLSSLELGDSALYFCASSPLGTEAFFGQGTRLTVV.

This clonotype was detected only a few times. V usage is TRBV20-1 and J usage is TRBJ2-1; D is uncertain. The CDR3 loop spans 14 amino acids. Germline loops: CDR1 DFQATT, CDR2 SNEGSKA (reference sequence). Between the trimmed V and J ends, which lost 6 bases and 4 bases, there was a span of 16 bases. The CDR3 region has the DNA TGCAGTGCCGAAACAGAAACCGATTACAATGAGCAGTTCTTC. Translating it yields CSAETETDYNEQFF.

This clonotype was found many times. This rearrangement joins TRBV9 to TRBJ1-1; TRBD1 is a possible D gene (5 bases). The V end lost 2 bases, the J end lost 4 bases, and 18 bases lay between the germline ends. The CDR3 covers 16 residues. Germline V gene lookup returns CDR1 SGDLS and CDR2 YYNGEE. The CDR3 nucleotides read TGTGCCAGCAGCGTGGGGGTCAGGGCGTATGGCACTGAAGCTTTCTTT. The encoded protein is CASSVGVRAYGTEAFF.

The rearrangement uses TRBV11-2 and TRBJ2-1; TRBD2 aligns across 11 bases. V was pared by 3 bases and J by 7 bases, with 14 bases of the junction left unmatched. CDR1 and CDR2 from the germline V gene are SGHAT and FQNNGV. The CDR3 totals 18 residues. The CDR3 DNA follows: TGTGCCAGCAGCTTTGAGTTGAATAGCGGGAGGGCCGAAAATGAGCAGTTCTTC. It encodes CASSFELNSGRAENEQFF.

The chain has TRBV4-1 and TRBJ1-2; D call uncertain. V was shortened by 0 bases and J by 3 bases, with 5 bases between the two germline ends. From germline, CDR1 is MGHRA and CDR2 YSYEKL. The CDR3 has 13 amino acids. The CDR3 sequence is CASSQELHYGYTF. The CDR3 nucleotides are TGCGCCAGCAGCCAAGAACTCCACTATGGCTACACCTTC.

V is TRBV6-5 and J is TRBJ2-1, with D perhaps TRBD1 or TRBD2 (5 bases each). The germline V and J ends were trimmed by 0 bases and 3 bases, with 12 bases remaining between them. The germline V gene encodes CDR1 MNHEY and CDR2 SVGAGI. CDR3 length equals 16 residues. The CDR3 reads CASSYSRDANYNEQFF. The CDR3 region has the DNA TGTGCCAGCAGTTACTCAAGGGACGCAAACTACAATGAGCAGTTCTTC.

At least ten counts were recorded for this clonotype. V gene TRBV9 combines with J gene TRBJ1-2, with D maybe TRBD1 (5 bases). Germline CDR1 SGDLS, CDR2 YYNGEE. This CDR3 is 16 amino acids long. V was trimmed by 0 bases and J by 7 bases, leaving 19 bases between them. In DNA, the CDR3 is TGTGCCAGCAGCGTAGTCCCCGGGGGGGACCATCTTGGCTACACCTTC. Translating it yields CASSVVPGGDHLGYTF.

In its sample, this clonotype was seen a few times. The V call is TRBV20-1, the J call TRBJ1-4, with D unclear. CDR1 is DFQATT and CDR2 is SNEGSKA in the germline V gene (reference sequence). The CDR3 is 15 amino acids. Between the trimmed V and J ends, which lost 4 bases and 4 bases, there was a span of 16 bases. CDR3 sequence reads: CSATPKGRINEKLFF. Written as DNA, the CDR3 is TGCAGTGCTACACCCAAAGGGAGGATTAATGAAAAACTGTTTTTT.

CDR3 amino acids: CSVGPDRAGGYTF. DNA for the CDR3: TGCAGCGTTGGTCCGGACAGGGCTGGTGGCTACACCTTC. The rearrangement joins TRBV29-1 to TRBJ1-2, with 8 bases matching TRBD1. The CDR3 sequence is 13 residues long. V was pared by 4 bases and J by 7 bases, with 8 bases of the junction left unmatched. CDR1 SQVTM and CDR2 ANQGSEA come from the germline V gene.

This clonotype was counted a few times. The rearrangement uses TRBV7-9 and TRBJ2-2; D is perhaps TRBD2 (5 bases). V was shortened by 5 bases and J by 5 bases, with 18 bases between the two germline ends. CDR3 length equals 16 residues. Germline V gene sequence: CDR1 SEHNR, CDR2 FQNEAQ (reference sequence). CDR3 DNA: TGTGCCAGCAGCCGATTTGGGGAGAGTTCAACCGGGGAGCTGTTTTTT. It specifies CASSRFGESSTGELFF.